This T cell receptor (beta chain) stems from a study of CD4 T cells in relation to SARS-CoV-2 and coronaviruses. Whole-study results and caveats: No crossreactivity against non-spike viral proteins was tested here. Culture-expanded clones reflect memory recall rather than primary priming during culture.

This CDR3 is 16 amino acids long. Trimming shortened V by 0 bases and J by 2 bases, and 14 bases separated the two germline ends. Germline V gene sequence: CDR1 LNHNV, CDR2 YYDKDF (reference sequence). To note about this clone: The target antigen is unknown.

Sequencing was performed with immunoSEQ multiplex PCR; in TCRdb, only in-frame clones are kept and a portion is missing. The sample has about 36,000 clones, roughly 83% seen once. The sample consisted of naive CD4+ T cells from PBMCs, cultured in vitro. Documented subset: naive CD4+ T cells isolated by negative enrichment. The TCR was taken from an adult with COVID-19. The gene calls are TRBV15 and TRBJ2-7, with D unclear. DNA for the CDR3: TGTGCCACCAGCAGAGATAGGGCCGCCGTCGCCTACGAGCAGTACTTC. This translates into CATSRDRAAVAYEQYF.